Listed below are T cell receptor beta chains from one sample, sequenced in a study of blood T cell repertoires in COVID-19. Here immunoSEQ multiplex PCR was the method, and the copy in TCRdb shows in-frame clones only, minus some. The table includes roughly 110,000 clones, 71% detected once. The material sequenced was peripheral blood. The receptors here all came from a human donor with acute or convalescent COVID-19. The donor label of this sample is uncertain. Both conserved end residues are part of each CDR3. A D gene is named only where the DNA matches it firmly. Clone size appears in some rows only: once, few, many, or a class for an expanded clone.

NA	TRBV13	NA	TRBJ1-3	TGTGCCACCCTACAGGGCTCTGGAAACACCATATATTTT	CATLQGSGNTIYF
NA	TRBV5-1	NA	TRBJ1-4	TGCGCCAGCAGCCCGGAGACAGGCGCCTCTAATGAAAAACTGTTTTTT	CASSPETGASNEKLFF
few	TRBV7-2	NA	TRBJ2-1	TGTGCCAGCAGCCGGGACTCCGACCAGGTGTTCTTC	CASSRDSDQVFF
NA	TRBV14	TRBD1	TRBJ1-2	TGTGCCAGCAGCCTACGAGACAGGGGGGTCTATGGCTACACCTTC	CASSLRDRGVYGYTF
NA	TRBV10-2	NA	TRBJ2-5	TGCGCCAGCAGTGAGTCGGAGTTGCCCGAGGCAGTCGAGACCCAGTACTTC	CASSESELPEAVETQYF
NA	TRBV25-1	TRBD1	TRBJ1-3	TGTGCCAGCAGCCAGGGGGACACCATATATTTT	CASSQGDTIYF
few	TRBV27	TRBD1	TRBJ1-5	TGTGCCAGCAGTACAGGGGGGGCCGGTCAGCCCCAGCATTTT	CASSTGGAGQPQHF
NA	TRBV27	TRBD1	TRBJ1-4	TGTGCCAGCAGTTTTTCCCGGACAGGTGAAAAACTGTTTTTT	CASSFSRTGEKLFF
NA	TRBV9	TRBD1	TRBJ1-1	TGTGCCAGCAGCCTTCTCTCGAGACAGGGGTCAGATGGTACTGAAGCTTTCTTT	CASSLLSRQGSDGTEAFF
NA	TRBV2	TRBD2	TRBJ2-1	TGTGCCAGCAGTGAGATCTTAGCGGGGAGCAATGAGCAGTTCTTC	CASSEILAGSNEQFF
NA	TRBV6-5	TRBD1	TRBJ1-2	TGTGCCAGCAGTAACCCGGGACAGCTCTATGGCTACACCTTC	CASSNPGQLYGYTF
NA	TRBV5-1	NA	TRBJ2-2	TGCGCCAGCTCACAGGGCTCAAACACCGGGGAGCTGTTTTTT	CASSQGSNTGELFF
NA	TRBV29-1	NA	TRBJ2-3	TGCAGCGTCCGGGACTTCACTAGCACAGATACGCAGTATTTT	CSVRDFTSTDTQYF
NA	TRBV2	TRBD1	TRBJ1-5	TGTGCCAGCAGCTTGGGACAGCTAAGCAATCAGCCCCAGCATTTT	CASSLGQLSNQPQHF
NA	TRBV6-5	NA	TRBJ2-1	TGTGCCACCTCCGACAGTATTTACAATGAGCAGTTCTTC	CATSDSIYNEQFF
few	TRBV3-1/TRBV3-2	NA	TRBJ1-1	TGTGCCAGCAGCCGAACAGCACGAAACACTGAAGCTTTCTTT	CASSRTARNTEAFF
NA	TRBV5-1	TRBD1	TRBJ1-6	TGCGCCAGCAGCTTGGAGGGGGCAGGTAATTCACCCCTCCACTTT	CASSLEGAGNSPLHF
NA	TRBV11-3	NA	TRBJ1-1	TGTGCCAGCAGCTTTTTATCCGGGACTCCAGCTTTCTTT	CASSFLSGTPAFF
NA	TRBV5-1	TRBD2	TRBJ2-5	TGCGCCAGCAGCCTCCTGGGTAGCGGGGGGATGGAGACCCAGTACTTC	CASSLLGSGGMETQYF
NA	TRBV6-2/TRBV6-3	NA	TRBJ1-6	TGTGCCAGCAGCCACCTGGGCAGGGGTTCACCCCTCCACTTT	CASSHLGRGSPLHF
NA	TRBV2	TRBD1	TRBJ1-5	TGTGCCAGCAGAGCAGGGGGAAGCAATCAGCCCCAGCATTTT	CASRAGGSNQPQHF
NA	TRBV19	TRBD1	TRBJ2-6	TGTGCCAGTAGCGCCCGGACAGGAAACTCTGGGGCCAACGTCCTGACTTTC	CASSARTGNSGANVLTF
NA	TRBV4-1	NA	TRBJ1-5	TGCGCCAGCAGCCAAGGAAAGGGGAATCAGCCCCAGCATTTT	CASSQGKGNQPQHF
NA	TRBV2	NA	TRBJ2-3	TGTGCCAGCAGCGTTCTTTCAGATACGCAGTATTTT	CASSVLSDTQYF
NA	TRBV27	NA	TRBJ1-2	TGTGCCAGCAGTTTATACGGGGGAGTGAACTATGGCTACACCTTC	CASSLYGGVNYGYTF
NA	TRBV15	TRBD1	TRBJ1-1	TGTGCCACCAGCAGAGACTCGAGCGAGGACAGGAGCACTGAAGCTTTCTTT	CATSRDSSEDRSTEAFF
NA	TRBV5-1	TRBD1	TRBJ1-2	TGCGCCAGCATGGACAGGGGGCCAGGCTACACCTTC	CASMDRGPGYTF
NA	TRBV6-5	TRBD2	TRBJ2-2	TGTGCCAGCACTATGACTAGCGCGGGCACCGGGGAGCTGTTTTTT	CASTMTSAGTGELFF
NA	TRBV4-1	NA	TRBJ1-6	TGCGCCAGCAGCCAAGATTGGCAGATAAATTCACCCCTCCACTTT	CASSQDWQINSPLHF
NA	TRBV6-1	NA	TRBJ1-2	TGTGCCAGCAGTGACCAGGGGTCCCTATCATATGGCTACACCTTC	CASSDQGSLSYGYTF
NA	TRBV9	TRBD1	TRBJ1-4	TGTGCCAGCAGCGGATGGACAGGGGGAAACGAAAAACTGTTTTTT	CASSGWTGGNEKLFF
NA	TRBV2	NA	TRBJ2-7	TGTGCCAGTCTCAGCCTTAAACTAGTCTACGAGCAGTACTTC	CASLSLKLVYEQYF
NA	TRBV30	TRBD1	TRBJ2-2	TGTGCCTGGAACCCTACAGGGGTCGGGGAGCTGTTTTTT	CAWNPTGVGELFF
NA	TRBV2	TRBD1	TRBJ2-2	TGTGCCAGCAGAACGGACAGGGAAACCGGGGAGCTGTTTTTT	CASRTDRETGELFF
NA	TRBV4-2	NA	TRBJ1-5	TGTGCCAGCAGCCCAGAGCCGGGGGGCGGCAATCAGCCCCAGCATTTT	CASSPEPGGGNQPQHF
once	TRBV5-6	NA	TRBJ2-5	TGTGCCAGCAGCCCCCTCCTTCAAGAGACCCAGTACTTC	CASSPLLQETQYF
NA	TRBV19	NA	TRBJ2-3	TGTGCCAGTAAGGGGTACGGCACAGATACGCAGTATTTT	CASKGYGTDTQYF
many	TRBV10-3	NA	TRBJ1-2	TGTGCCATCAGGCCACAGGAATTGTATGGCTACACCTTC	CAIRPQELYGYTF
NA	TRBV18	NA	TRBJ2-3	TGTGCCAGCTCACCCAGGGGTTTAGATACGCAGTATTTT	CASSPRGLDTQYF
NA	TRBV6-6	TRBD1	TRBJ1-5	TGTGCCAGCAGCCCTCCGGGACAGAGAAGCAATCAGCCCCAGCATTTT	CASSPPGQRSNQPQHF
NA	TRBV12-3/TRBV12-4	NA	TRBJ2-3	TGTGCCAGCAGGGGGCGGAACACAGATACGCAGTATTTT	CASRGRNTDTQYF
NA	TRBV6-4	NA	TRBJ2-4	TGTGCCAGTCGCGGCTTAATACTGGGCAAAAACATTCAGTACTTC	CASRGLILGKNIQYF
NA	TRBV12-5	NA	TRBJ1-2	TGTGCTAGTGGTTTGGTAGTCCGGGGACACCCAAACTATGGCTACACCTTC	CASGLVVRGHPNYGYTF
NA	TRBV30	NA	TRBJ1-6	TGTGCCTGGAGAACCTCGGCAGGTTCACCCCTCCACTTT	CAWRTSAGSPLHF
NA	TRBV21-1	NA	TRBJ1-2	TGTGCCAGCAGCAAATTGCGGCGGACAGGTTTAGATGGCTACACCTTC	CASSKLRRTGLDGYTF
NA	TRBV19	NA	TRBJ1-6	TGTGCCAGTAGTATGGGCAGGGGAAATTCACCCCTCCACTTT	CASSMGRGNSPLHF
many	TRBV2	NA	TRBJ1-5	TGTGCCAGCACCAGAAGAACAGGGTCCAATCAGCCCCAGCATTTT	CASTRRTGSNQPQHF
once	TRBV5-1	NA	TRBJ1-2	TGCGCCAGCAGCATCGAGGATCCGCTCTATGGCTACACCTTC	CASSIEDPLYGYTF
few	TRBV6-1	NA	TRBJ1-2	TGTGCCAGCAGTGAAATATACGGAGAAGATGGCTACACCTTC	CASSEIYGEDGYTF
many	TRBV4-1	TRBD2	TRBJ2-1	TGCGCCAGCAGCCTCGGTCTAGCGGGGGGAAGATACAATGAGCAGTTCTTC	CASSLGLAGGRYNEQFF
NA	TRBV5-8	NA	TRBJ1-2	TGTGCCAGCCGCAGAACTAACTATGGCTACACCTTC	CASRRTNYGYTF
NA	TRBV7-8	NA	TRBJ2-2	TGTGCCACCCGACAGCTGAACACCGGGGAGCTGTTTTTT	CATRQLNTGELFF
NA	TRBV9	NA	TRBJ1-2	TGTGCCAGCAGCGTAGCTAGAGGGAGAGATGGCTACACCTTC	CASSVARGRDGYTF
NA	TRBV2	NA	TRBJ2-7	TGTGCCAGCAGTGAACCTGCTACCTACGAGCAGTACTTC	CASSEPATYEQYF
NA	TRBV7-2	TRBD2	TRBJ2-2	TGTGCCAGCAGCTACCGGTCGTGGGCTAGCGGTGGCACCGGGGAGCTGTTTTTT	CASSYRSWASGGTGELFF
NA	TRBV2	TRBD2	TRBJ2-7	TGTGCCAGCTGGACTAGCGGGGAACTTAGTTCCTCCTACGAGCAGTACTTC	CASWTSGELSSSYEQYF
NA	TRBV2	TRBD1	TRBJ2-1	TGTGCCAGCATCAGGGGGAATGAGCAGTTCTTC	CASIRGNEQFF
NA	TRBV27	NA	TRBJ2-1	TGTGCCAGCAAATCCCTGGTCTTGGAGGAGCAGTTCTTC	CASKSLVLEEQFF
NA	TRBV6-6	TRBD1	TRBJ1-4	TGTGCCAGCAGTCGTCGAAGGGGGACAGGGGAGGTTGAAAAACTGTTTTTT	CASSRRRGTGEVEKLFF